This TCR beta chain was observed in a study of Tregs in tolerant kidney transplant recipients. General study points: The small number of patients limits these findings pending further validation. This study did not directly address biological reproducibility.

The CDR3 is 16 amino acids. Germline CDR1 and CDR2: KGHSH and LQKENI. V gave up 3 bases and J gave up 1 base, with 10 bases separating them. Generated by immunoSEQ multiplex PCR, the TCRdb table keeps only in-frame clones and is missing some. The listing contains 48,000 or so clones. CD4+CD25+CD127- Tregs, CD4+CD25- non-Tregs, CD4 and CD8 cells were sorted. Details on this clone: Antigen unknown. Coverage ceases 3 residues before the CDR3 finishes, and the germline J gene fills in the end.

The material was CD4+ T cells from blood, obtained before the transplant. The sequence was obtained from a human donor who received a combined kidney and bone marrow transplant. The chain recombines TRBV18 with TRBJ2-6; unclear D gene. The sequenced CDR3 bases are TGTGCCAGCTCACCCCAGGTCCCGTCTGGGGCCAACGTC. Amino acid sequence: CASSPQVPSGANV. The entire CDR3 protein is CASSPQVPSGANVLTF.